This T cell receptor (beta chain) originates from a study of OX40 agonist ivuxolimab in advanced cancers. Study as a whole: The dose of intravenous ivuxolimab that patients received every 2 weeks ranged from 0.01 to 10 mg/kg. The study's findings and limits: Researchers did not establish what antigens the expanded peripheral T cells target. Average numbers of expanded clones were greater in CD8+ T cells than in CD4+. Clonal expansion from baseline to week 6 occurred in both CD4+ and CD8+ T cells.

Unmatched junction bases numbered 10, after V lost 6 bases and J lost 7 bases. The germline V gene has CDR1 LNHNV and CDR2 YYDKDF (reference sequence). This CDR3 contains 17 residues. About this clone: Its antigen is as yet unknown.

Produced via immunoSEQ multiplex PCR; TCRdb's table is partial and in-frame only. Among some 67,000 clones listed, about 80% were seen once. The specimen comprised CD4+ or CD8+ T cells sorted from blood, sampled in a trial of the OX40 agonist ivuxolimab. The rearrangement links TRBV15 to TRBJ2-1, with 15 bases matching TRBD2. The clonotype comes from an adult with an advanced solid tumor such as melanoma, head and neck, liver or kidney cancer. This CDR3 reads CATSPDGTSGRRNEQFF. The CDR3 region has the DNA TGTGCCACCAGTCCCGACGGGACTAGCGGGAGGAGGAATGAGCAGTTCTTC.